Ten or more counts support the clone carrying this TCR beta chain. Its specificity is not known. The CDR3 contains 14 residues. The germline V gene has CDR1 LGHNA and CDR2 YNFKEQ. The V gene lost 1 base and the J gene lost 5 bases, with 12 bases spanning the gap. This entry comes from a study of early T cells in non-severe SARS-CoV-2 infection. Study overall: Chains were not paired, and sequencing was done on bulk RNA from unsorted whole blood. Whole-study results and caveats: Using VDJdb, the matching emphasized anti-spike CD8 responses while missing private and CD4 specificities.

Individual cDNA molecules carried attached unique molecular identifiers. Via MiXCR, TCRdb re-called the 5' RACE reads, giving one row per CDR3 protein. The table has some 80,000 distinct CDR3 sequences, more than 9% seen once. The material sequenced was whole blood. The chain carries TRBV4-2 and TRBJ2-7, with D possibly being TRBD1 (6 bases). This TCR was sampled from an adult who was a healthcare worker with PCR-confirmed SARS-CoV-2 infection or an uninfected control (not recorded which). This CDR3 reads CASSQGGPLDEQYF. In nucleotides, the CDR3 is TGTGCCAGCAGCCAAGGGGGGCCCCTTGACGAGCAGTACTTC.